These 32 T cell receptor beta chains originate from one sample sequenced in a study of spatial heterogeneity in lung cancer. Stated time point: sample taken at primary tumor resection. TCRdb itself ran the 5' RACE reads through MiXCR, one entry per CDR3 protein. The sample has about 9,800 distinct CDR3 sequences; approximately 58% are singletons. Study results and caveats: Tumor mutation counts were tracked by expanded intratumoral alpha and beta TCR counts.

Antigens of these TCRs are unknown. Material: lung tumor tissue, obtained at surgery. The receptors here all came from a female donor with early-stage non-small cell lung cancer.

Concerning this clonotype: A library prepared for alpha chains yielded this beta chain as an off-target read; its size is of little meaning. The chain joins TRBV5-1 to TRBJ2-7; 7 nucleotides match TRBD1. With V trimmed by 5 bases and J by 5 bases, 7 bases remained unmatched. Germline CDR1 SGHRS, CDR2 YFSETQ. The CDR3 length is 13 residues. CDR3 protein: CASRGTGAHEQYF. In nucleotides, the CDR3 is TGCGCCAGCAGAGGAACAGGGGCCCACGAGCAGTACTTC.

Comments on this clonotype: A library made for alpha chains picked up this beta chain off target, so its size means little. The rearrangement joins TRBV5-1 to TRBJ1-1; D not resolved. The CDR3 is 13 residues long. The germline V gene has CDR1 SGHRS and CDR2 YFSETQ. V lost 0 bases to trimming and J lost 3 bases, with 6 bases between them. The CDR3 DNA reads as TGCGCCAGCAGCTTGGCGGGAGACACTGAAGCTTTCTTT. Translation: CASSLAGDTEAFF. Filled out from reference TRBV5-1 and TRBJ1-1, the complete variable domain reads KAGVTQTPRYLIKTRGQQVTLSCSPISGHRSVSWYQQTPGQGLQFLFEYFSETQRNKGNFPGRFSGRQFSNSRSEMNVSTLELGDSALYLCASSLAGDTEAFFGQGTRLTVV.

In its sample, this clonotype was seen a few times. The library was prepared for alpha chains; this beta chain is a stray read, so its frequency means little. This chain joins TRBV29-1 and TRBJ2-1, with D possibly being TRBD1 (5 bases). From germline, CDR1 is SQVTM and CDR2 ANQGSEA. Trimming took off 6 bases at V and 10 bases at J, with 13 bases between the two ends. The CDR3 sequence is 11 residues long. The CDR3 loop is CSVGTGSEQFF. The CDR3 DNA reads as TGCAGCGTCGGAACAGGTAGCGAGCAGTTCTTC.

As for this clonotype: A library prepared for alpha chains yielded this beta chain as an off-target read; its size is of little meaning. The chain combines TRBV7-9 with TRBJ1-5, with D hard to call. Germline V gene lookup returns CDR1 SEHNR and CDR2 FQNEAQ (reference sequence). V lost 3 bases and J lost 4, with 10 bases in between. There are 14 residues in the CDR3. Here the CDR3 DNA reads TGTGCCAGCAGCTTCGAAGGTCAGAATCAGCCCCAGCATTTT. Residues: CASSFEGQNQPQHF. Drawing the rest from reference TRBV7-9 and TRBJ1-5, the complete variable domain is DTGVSQNPRHKITKRGQNVTFRCDPISEHNRLYWYRQTLGQGPEFLTYFQNEAQLEKSRLLSDRFSAERPKGSFSTLEIQRTEQGDSAMYLCASSFEGQNQPQHFGDGTRLSIL.

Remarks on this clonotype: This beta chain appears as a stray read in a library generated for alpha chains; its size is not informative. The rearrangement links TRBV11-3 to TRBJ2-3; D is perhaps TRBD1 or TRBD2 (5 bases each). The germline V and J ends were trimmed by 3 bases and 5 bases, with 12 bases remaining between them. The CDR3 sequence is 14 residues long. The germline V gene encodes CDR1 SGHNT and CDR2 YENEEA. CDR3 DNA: TGTGCCAGCAGCTTGGGGGACGGAGGAGATACGCAGTATTTT. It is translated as CASSLGDGGDTQYF.

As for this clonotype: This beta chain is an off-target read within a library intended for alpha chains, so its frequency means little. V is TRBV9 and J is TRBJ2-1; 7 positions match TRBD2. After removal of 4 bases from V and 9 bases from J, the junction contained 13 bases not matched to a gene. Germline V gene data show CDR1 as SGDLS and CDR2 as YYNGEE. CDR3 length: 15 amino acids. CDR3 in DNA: TGTGCCAGCAGCCCAAGACTACTAGCGACGGGTGAGCAGTTCTTC. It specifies CASSPRLLATGEQFF.

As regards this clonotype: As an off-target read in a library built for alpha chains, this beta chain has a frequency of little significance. The CDR3 DNA follows: TGCAGTCCTGATCCGGGACTAGGGCGGTCCAAAAACATTCAGTACTTC. This encodes CSPDPGLGRSKNIQYF. The V call is TRBV20-1, the J call TRBJ2-4; 8 positions match TRBD2. CDR1 DFQATT and CDR2 SNEGSKA come from the germline V gene (reference sequence). Trimming at V came to 8 bases and at J to 2 bases, leaving 14 bases not matched to a gene. The CDR3 consists of 16 residues.

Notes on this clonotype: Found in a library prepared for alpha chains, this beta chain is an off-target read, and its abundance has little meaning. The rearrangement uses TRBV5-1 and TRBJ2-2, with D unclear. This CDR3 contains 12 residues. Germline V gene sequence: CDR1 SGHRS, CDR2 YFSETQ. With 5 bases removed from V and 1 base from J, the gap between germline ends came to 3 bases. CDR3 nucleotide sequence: TGCGCCAGCAGAGGGAACACCGGGGAGCTGTTTTTT. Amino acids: CASRGNTGELFF. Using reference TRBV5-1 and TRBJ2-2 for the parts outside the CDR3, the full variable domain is KAGVTQTPRYLIKTRGQQVTLSCSPISGHRSVSWYQQTPGQGLQFLFEYFSETQRNKGNFPGRFSGRQFSNSRSEMNVSTLELGDSALYLCASRGNTGELFFGEGSRLTVL.

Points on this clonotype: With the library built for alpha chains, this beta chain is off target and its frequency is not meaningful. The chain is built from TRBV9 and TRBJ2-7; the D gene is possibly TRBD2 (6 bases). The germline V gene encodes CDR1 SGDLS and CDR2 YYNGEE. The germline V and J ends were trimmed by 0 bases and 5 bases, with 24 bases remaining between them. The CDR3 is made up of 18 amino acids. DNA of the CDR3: TGTGCCAGCAGCGTAGGTGGGGCGGGTAGCGGATTCTTTGACGAGCAGTACTTC. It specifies CASSVGGAGSGFFDEQYF. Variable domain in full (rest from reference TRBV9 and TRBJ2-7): DSGVTQTPKHLITATGQRVTLRCSPRSGDLSVYWYQQSLDQGLQFLIQYYNGEERAKGNILERFSAQQFPDLHSELNLSSLELGDSALYFCASSVGGAGSGFFDEQYFGPGTRLTVT.

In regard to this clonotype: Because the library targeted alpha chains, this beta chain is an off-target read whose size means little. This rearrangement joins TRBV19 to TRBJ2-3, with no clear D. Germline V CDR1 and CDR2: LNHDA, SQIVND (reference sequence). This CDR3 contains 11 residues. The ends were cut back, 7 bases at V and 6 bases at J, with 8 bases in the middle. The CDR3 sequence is CASTARDTQYF. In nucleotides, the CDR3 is TGTGCCAGTACTGCTCGGGATACGCAGTATTTT.

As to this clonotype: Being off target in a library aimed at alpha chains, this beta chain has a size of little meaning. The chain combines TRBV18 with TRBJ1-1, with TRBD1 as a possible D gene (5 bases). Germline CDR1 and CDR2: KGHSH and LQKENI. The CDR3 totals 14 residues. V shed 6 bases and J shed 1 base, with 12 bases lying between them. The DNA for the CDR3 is TGTGCCAGCTCGCTAACAGGAACGAACACTGAAGCTTTCTTT. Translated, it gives CASSLTGTNTEAFF.

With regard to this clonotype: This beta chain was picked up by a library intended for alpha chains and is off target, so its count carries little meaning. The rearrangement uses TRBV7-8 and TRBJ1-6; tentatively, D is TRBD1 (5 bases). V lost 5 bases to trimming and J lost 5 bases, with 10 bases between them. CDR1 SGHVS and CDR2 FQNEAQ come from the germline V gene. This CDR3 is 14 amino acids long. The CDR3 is CASSIGTDNSPLHF. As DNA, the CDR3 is TGTGCCAGCAGCATCGGGACGGATAATTCACCCCTCCACTTT.

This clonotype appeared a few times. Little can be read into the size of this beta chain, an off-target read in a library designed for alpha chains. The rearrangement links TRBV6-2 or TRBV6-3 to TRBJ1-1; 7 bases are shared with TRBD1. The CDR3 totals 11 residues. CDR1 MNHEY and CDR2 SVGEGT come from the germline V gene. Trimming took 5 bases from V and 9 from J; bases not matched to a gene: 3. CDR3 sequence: CASSRDSKAFF. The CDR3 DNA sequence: TGTGCCAGCAGTCGGGACAGCAAAGCTTTCTTT.

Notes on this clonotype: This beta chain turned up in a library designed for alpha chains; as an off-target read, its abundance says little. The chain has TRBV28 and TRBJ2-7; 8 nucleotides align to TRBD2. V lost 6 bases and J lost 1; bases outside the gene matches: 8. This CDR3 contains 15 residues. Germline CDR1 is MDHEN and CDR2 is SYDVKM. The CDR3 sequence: CASSRLGLGSYEQYF. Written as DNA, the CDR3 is TGTGCCAGCAGCCGCTTGGGACTAGGATCCTACGAGCAGTACTTC.

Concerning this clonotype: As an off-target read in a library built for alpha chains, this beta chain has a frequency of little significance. The CDR3, as DNA: TGTGCCAGCTCACCACCGACAGGGCCGGGGACCCAGTACTTC. Its translation: CASSPPTGPGTQYF. The V gene is TRBV18, the J gene TRBJ2-5, with TRBD1 identical over 7 bases. The CDR3 runs 14 residues. Trimming cost V 0 bases and J 7 bases; bases outside gene matches: 5. Germline CDR1 and CDR2: KGHSH and LQKENI.

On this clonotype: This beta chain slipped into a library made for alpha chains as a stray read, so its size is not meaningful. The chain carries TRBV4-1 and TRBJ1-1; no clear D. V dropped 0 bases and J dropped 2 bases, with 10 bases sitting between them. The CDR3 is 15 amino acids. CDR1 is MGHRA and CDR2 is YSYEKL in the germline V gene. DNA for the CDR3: TGCGCCAGCAGCCAAGATCTCCAGGCTAACACTGAAGCTTTCTTT. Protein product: CASSQDLQANTEAFF.

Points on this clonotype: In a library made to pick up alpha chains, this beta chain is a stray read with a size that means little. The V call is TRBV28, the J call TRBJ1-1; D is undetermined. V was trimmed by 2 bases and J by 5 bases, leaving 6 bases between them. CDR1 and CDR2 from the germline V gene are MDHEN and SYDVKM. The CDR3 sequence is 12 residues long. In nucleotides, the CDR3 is TGTGCCAGCAGTTTAAGTTGGACTGAAGCTTTCTTT. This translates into CASSLSWTEAFF.

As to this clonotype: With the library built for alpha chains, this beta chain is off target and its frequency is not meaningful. In DNA, the CDR3 is TGTGCCAGCAGTTTAGTGCAGGGGGCGCCGACCGAGCAGTACTTC. This sequence encodes CASSLVQGAPTEQYF. The chain recombines TRBV12-3 or TRBV12-4 with TRBJ2-7, with TRBD1 identical over 8 bases. Germline trimming cut 1 base from V and 6 bases from J; bases unmatched to any gene: 8. This CDR3 is 15 amino acids long.

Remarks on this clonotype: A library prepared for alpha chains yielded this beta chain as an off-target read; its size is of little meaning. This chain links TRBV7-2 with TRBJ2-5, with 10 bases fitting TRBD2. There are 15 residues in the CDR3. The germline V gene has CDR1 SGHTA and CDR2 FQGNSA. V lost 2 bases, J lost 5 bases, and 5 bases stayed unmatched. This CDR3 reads CASSLQRGGRETQYF. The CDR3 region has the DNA TGTGCCAGCAGCTTACAGCGGGGGGGCCGTGAGACCCAGTACTTC.

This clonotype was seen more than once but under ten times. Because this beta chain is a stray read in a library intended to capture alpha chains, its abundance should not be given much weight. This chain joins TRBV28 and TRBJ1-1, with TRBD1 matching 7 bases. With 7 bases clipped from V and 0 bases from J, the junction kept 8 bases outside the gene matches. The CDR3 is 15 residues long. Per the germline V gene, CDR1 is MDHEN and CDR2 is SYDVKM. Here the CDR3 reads CASKATGNVNTEAFF. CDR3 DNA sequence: TGTGCCAGCAAAGCGACAGGGAATGTGAACACTGAAGCTTTCTTT.

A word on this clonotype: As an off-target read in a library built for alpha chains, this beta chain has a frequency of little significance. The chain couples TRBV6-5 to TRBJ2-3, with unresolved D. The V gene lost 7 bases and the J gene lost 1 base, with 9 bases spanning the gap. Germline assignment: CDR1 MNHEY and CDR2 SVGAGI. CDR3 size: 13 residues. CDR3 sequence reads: CASTPGRTDTQYF. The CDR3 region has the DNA TGTGCCAGCACCCCAGGCCGCACAGATACGCAGTATTTT.

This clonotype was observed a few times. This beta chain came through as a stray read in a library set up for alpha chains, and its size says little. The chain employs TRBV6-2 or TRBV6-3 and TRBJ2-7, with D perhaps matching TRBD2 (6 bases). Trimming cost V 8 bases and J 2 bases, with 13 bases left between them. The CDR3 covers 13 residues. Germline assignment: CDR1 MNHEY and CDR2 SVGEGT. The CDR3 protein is CASRGTQTYEQYF. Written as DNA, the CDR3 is TGTGCCAGCCGCGGGACCCAGACCTACGAGCAGTACTTC.

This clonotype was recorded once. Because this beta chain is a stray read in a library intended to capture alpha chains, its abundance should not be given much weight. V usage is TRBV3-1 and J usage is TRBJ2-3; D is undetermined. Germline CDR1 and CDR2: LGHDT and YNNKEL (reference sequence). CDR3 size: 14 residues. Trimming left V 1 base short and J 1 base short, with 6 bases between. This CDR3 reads CASSQGLRTDTQYF. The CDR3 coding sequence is TGTGCCAGCAGCCAAGGGCTACGCACAGATACGCAGTATTTT.

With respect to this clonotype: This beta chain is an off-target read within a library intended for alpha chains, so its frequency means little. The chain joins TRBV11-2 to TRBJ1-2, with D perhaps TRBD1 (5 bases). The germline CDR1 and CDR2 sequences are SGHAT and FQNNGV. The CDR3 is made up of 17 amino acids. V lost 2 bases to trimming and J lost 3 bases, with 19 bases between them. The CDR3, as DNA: TGTGCCAGCAGCTTATACTTCGGGGGTAGAGGCGACTATGGCTACACCTTC. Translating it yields CASSLYFGGRGDYGYTF. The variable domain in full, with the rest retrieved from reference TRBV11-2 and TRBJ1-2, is EAGVAQSPRYKIIEKRQSVAFWCNPISGHATLYWYQQILGQGPKLLIQFQNNGVVDDSQLPKDRFSAERLKGVDSTLKIQPAKLEDSAVYLCASSLYFGGRGDYGYTFGSGTRLTVV.

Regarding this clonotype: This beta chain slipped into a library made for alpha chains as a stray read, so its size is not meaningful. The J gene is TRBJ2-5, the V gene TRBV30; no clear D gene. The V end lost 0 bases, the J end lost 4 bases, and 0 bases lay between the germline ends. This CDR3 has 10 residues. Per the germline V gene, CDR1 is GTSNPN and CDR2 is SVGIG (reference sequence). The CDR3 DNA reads TGTGCCTGGAGTGTAGAGACCCAGTACTTC. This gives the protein CAWSVETQYF.

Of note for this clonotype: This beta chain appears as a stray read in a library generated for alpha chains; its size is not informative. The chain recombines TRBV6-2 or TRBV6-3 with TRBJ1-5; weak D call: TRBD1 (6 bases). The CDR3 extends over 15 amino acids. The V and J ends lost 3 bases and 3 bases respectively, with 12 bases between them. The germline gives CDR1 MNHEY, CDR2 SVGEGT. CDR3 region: CASSYSRQANQPQHF. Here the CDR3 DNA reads TGTGCCAGCAGTTATTCAAGACAGGCCAATCAGCCCCAGCATTTT.

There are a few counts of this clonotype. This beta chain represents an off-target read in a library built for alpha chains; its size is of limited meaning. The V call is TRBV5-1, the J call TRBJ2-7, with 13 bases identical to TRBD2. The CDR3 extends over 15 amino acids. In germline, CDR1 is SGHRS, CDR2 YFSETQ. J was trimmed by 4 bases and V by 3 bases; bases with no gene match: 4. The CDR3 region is CASSSGLAGRYEQYF. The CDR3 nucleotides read TGCGCCAGCAGCTCGGGACTAGCGGGGAGATACGAGCAGTACTTC.

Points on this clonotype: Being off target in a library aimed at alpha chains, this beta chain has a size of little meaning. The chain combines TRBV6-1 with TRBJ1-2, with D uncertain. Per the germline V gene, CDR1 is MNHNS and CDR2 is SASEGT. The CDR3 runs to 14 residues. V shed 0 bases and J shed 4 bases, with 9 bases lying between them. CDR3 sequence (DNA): TGTGCCAGCAGTGAAGCACAGCGAGTCTATGGCTACACCTTC. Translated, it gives CASSEAQRVYGYTF.

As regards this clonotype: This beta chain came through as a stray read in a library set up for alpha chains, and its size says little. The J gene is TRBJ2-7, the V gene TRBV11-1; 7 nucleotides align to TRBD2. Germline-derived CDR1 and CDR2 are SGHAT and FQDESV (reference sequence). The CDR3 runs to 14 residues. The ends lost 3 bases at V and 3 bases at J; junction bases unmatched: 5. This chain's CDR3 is CASSLGGGGYEQYF. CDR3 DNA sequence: TGTGCCAGCAGCTTGGGCGGGGGTGGCTACGAGCAGTACTTC. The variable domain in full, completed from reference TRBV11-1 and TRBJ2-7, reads EAEVAQSPRYKITEKSQAVAFWCDPISGHATLYWYRQILGQGPELLVQFQDESVVDDSQLPKDRFSAERLKGVDSTLKIQPAELGDSAMYLCASSLGGGGYEQYFGPGTRLTVT.

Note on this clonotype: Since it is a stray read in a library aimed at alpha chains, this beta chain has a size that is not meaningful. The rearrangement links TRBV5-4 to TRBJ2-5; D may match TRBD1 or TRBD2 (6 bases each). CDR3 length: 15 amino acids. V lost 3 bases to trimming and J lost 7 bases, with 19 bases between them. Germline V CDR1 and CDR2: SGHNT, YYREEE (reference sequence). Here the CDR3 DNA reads TGTGCCAGCAGCTCGACAAGGGGGGCATCAGTGACCCAGTACTTC. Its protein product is CASSSTRGASVTQYF.

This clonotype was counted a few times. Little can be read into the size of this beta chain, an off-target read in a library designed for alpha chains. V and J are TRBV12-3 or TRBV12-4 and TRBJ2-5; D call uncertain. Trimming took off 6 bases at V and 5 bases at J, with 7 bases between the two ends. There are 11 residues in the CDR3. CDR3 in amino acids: CASSSSETQYF. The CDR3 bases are TGTGCCAGCAGCTCCTCGGAGACCCAGTACTTC.

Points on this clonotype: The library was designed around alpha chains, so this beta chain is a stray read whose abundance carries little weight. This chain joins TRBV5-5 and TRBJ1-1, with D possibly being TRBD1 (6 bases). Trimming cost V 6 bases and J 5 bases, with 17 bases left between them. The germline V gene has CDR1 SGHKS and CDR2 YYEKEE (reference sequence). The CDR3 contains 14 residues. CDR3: CASTLTDRNTEAFF. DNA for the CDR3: TGTGCCAGCACTCTGACGGACAGAAATACTGAAGCTTTCTTT.